The 29 T cell receptor beta chains in this list originate from one sample, sequenced in a study of T cells in Graves' hyperthyroidism and ophthalmopathy. There were TCR beta CDR3 regions amplified from RNA transcripts. First-round RT-PCR targeting the TCR CDR3 was performed with the HTBI primer set. TCRdb analysed the multiplex PCR reads with MiXCR anew, one entry per CDR3 protein. Of 450,000 to 650,000 distinct CDR3 sequences detected, 17% appear once; the ten largest clones hold roughly 18%. Sequenced: blood. Every receptor here comes from a woman in her late teens or twenties with Graves' ophthalmopathy.

This clonotype was observed many times. This rearrangement joins TRBV11-2 to TRBJ2-7; the D call may be TRBD1 or TRBD2 (5 bases each). CDR1 and CDR2 from the germline V gene are SGHAT and FQNNGV. The CDR3 has 16 amino acids. With 5 bases removed from V and 2 bases from J, the gap between germline ends came to 19 bases. In DNA form, the CDR3 reads TGTGCCAGCAGCCCCCCGCTCCGGGGCGGACCCTACGAGCAGTACTTC. It is translated as CASSPPLRGGPYEQYF.

This clonotype was seen at least ten times. The J gene is TRBJ2-7, the V gene TRBV28, with D unresolved. The CDR3 runs 12 residues. The germline gives CDR1 MDHEN, CDR2 SYDVKM. Deletions cut 7 bases from V and 4 bases from J, with 11 bases between. The DNA for the CDR3 is TGTGCCAGCACCGTTGTGGGATACGAGCAGTACTTC. It is translated as CASTVVGYEQYF.

Turning to this clonotype: Being one base from a much bigger clone, this may be a read error. The J gene is TRBJ2-7, the V gene TRBV3-1; D may be TRBD2 (6 bases). Germline V gene lookup returns CDR1 LGHDT and CDR2 YNNKEL (reference sequence). The CDR3 is 17 amino acids. The CDR3 coding sequence is TGTGCCAACAGCCAACCCATGTACAGCGGGTTCTCCTACGAGCAGTACTTC. Translated: CANSQPMYSGFSYEQYF.

The rearrangement links TRBV11-2 to TRBJ2-5; D not certain. This CDR3 is 14 amino acids long. V lost 4 bases and J lost 0, with 9 bases in between. CDR1 and CDR2 (germline): SGHAT, FQNNGV. CDR3 residues: CASSSTWNQETQYF. The CDR3 DNA follows: TGTGCCAGCAGCTCGACGTGGAACCAAGAGACCCAGTACTTC. The full variable domain, in which reference TRBV11-2 and TRBJ2-5 provide the parts outside the CDR3, is EAGVAQSPRYKIIEKRQSVAFWCNPISGHATLYWYQQILGQGPKLLIQFQNNGVVDDSQLPKDRFSAERLKGVDSTLKIQPAKLEDSAVYLCASSSTWNQETQYFGPGTRLLVL.

This clonotype was seen a few times. This sequence joins TRBV20-1 and TRBJ1-2; D unclear. The CDR3 is made up of 12 amino acids. Between the trimmed V and J ends, which lost 0 bases and 4 bases, there was a span of 6 bases. Germline loops: CDR1 DFQATT, CDR2 SNEGSKA (reference sequence). The CDR3 DNA is TGCAGTGCTAGAGACGAGAGCTATGGCTACACCTTC. Its translation is CSARDESYGYTF.

This rearrangement joins TRBV6-4 to TRBJ2-1; maybe TRBD2 (6 bases). Trimming stripped 3 bases from V and 5 bases from J, with 14 bases between. The CDR3 has 15 residues. Germline lookup yields CDR1 MRHNA and CDR2 SNTAGT. CDR3: CASSEEEGGNNEQFF. Written as DNA, the CDR3 is TGTGCCAGCAGTGAAGAGGAGGGTGGTAACAATGAGCAGTTCTTC.

This clonotype was observed many times. Just one base apart from a much larger clone, this may be a read error. The chain uses TRBV5-6 and TRBJ2-7; TRBD1 is a possible D gene (5 bases). Germline V gene lookup returns CDR1 SGHDT and CDR2 YYEEEE. With 0 bases removed from V and 3 bases from J, the gap between germline ends came to 7 bases. The CDR3 has 13 amino acids. This CDR3 is CASSLGQRYEQYF. For the CDR3, the DNA is TGTGCCAGCAGCTTGGGACAGCGCTACGAGCAGTACTTC.

The table lists this clonotype with a few counts. V usage is TRBV2 and J usage is TRBJ2-7; 10 bases match TRBD1. Germline loops: CDR1 SNHLY, CDR2 FYNNEI. The V gene end was trimmed by 6 bases and the J gene end by 7 bases; junction bases not matched to a gene: 12. The CDR3 runs to 15 residues. CDR3 residues: CASRGDRGPSGEQYF. CDR3 coding DNA: TGTGCCAGCAGAGGGGACAGGGGACCTTCGGGGGAGCAGTACTTC.

This clonotype has only a few counts. The gene calls are TRBV7-6 and TRBJ1-1, with D perhaps matching TRBD1 (5 bases). This CDR3 is built from 15 residues. Germline V lookup: CDR1 SGHVS, CDR2 FNYEAQ. The ends were cut back, 5 bases at V and 4 bases at J, with 17 bases in the middle. The CDR3 sequence is CASSEDQAGGTEAFF. DNA of the CDR3: TGTGCCAGCAGCGAGGATCAGGCGGGGGGCACTGAAGCTTTCTTT.

This clonotype was picked up many times. This chain uses TRBV9 with TRBJ2-7, with 7 positions matching TRBD1. Germline CDR1 reads SGDLS; CDR2 reads YYNGEE. Trimming at V came to 3 bases and at J to 7 bases, leaving 10 bases not matched to a gene. The CDR3 is 14 amino acids. DNA of the CDR3: TGTGCCAGCAGCGCCGGACAGGTATCGGGGGAGCAGTACTTC. As protein: CASSAGQVSGEQYF.

This clonotype was observed at least ten times. The chain carries TRBV5-8 and TRBJ1-2; unclear D gene. V was trimmed by 3 bases and J by 7 bases, leaving 13 bases between them. The CDR3 consists of 13 residues. The germline V gene has CDR1 SGHTS and CDR2 YDEGEE. Here the CDR3 DNA reads TGTGCCAGCAGCTCAGACGGATTGGGTGGCTACACCTTC. This gives the protein CASSSDGLGGYTF.

This clonotype was detected only a few times. Mismatch with germline at one junction end may stem from a read error. The chain carries TRBV3-1 and TRBJ2-7; tentatively, D is TRBD2 (5 bases). Germline V gives CDR1 LGHDT, CDR2 YNNKEL (reference sequence). This CDR3 has 12 amino acids. In nucleotides, the CDR3 is TGTGCCAGCAACCAATTAGGGAGCGAGCAGTACTTC. Protein: CASNQLGSEQYF.

This clonotype was recorded many times. The gene calls are TRBV19 and TRBJ1-1; D is unresolved. This CDR3 region has 15 residues. CDR1 is LNHDA and CDR2 is SQIVND in the germline V gene (reference sequence). Trimming took off 3 bases at V and 0 bases at J, with 11 bases between the two ends. The CDR3 is CASSMVYRMNTEAFF. The CDR3 coding sequence is TGTGCCAGTAGTATGGTGTACCGGATGAACACTGAAGCTTTCTTT.

This clonotype appeared a few times. This sequence joins TRBV3-1 and TRBJ1-6; 12 nucleotides line up with TRBD1. Germline CDR1 reads LGHDT; CDR2 reads YNNKEL (reference sequence). Trimming removed 5 bases from V and 10 bases from J; junction bases left unmatched: 6. CDR3 length equals 15 residues. The CDR3 sequence is CASSFRDRGLSPLHF. CDR3 nucleotides: TGTGCCAGCAGCTTCCGGGACAGGGGGCTCTCACCCCTCCACTTT.

This clonotype was seen only a few times. The rearrangement uses TRBV6-4 and TRBJ2-7, with D unresolved. CDR1 is MRHNA, CDR2 SNTAGT, per germline. Trimming removed 3 bases at V and 5 bases at J, with 11 bases between. The CDR3 covers 13 residues. In DNA form, the CDR3 reads TGTGCCAGCAGTGAGACTGAGAGAGACGAGCAGTACTTC. Translated: CASSETERDEQYF.

This clonotype was recorded many times. The chain recombines TRBV6-2 or TRBV6-3 with TRBJ2-7; 8 bases fit TRBD2. This CDR3 has 15 residues. Germline CDR1 is MNHEY and CDR2 is SVGEGT. Trimming took 10 bases from V and 0 from J; bases not matched to a gene: 11. CDR3 amino acids: CATTPLAEISYEQYF. The CDR3 nucleotides are TGTGCCACCACCCCACTAGCGGAGATCTCCTACGAGCAGTACTTC.

This clonotype was found a few times. V is TRBV7-2 and J is TRBJ1-1; D is possibly TRBD1 (5 bases). Germline CDR1 reads SGHTA; CDR2 reads FQGNSA. The CDR3 consists of 15 residues. V shed 5 bases and J shed 1 base, with 14 bases lying between them. CDR3 coding DNA: TGTGCCAGCAGCCTAATTGACAGAGCGAACACTGAAGCTTTCTTT. It is translated as CASSLIDRANTEAFF.

CDR3 protein: CAISATGTPLEQYF. The CDR3 DNA reads TGTGCCATCAGTGCGACAGGGACGCCCCTCGAGCAGTACTTC. V and J are TRBV10-3 and TRBJ2-7, with TRBD1 matching over 7 bases. V shed 4 bases and J 6 bases; nucleotides not matched to a gene: 9. The CDR3 has 14 residues. Germline lookup yields CDR1 ENHRY and CDR2 SYGVKD.

This clonotype was recorded a few times. CDR3 nucleotides: TGTGCCAGCAGCTCCGATTCTGGTACAGATACGCAGTATTTT. Residues: CASSSDSGTDTQYF. This chain joins TRBV7-2 and TRBJ2-3, with D unclear. Germline CDR1 SGHTA, CDR2 FQGNSA. The CDR3 consists of 14 residues. V lost 4 bases and J 3 bases, leaving 11 bases between the germline ends.

There are a few counts of this clonotype. The chain carries TRBV5-1 and TRBJ2-2, with D possibly matching TRBD2 (5 bases). Trimming shortened V by 4 bases and J by 4 bases, and 11 bases separated the two germline ends. This CDR3 region has 14 residues. Germline lookup yields CDR1 SGHRS and CDR2 YFSETQ. The CDR3 DNA reads as TGCGCCAGCAGCCCACGGGGTACCACCGGGGAGCTGTTTTTT. This translates into CASSPRGTTGELFF.

Ten or more counts support this clonotype. This chain uses TRBV7-3 with TRBJ2-1; 13 nucleotides match TRBD2. The CDR3 has 15 residues. The junction had 6 bases not matched to a gene; V was cut back by 5 bases and J by 8 bases. Germline CDR1 reads SGHTA; CDR2 reads FQGTGA. The CDR3 DNA is TGTGCCAGCAGCCTACTAGCGGGGGGGCGAGATGAGCAGTTCTTC. As protein: CASSLLAGGRDEQFF.

This clonotype occurred a few times. J is TRBJ2-2 and V is TRBV12-3 or TRBV12-4; no reliable D call. The CDR3 totals 17 residues. Trimming cost V 5 bases and J 6 bases, with 22 bases left between them. CDR3 protein: CASSPSMGPRGSGELFF. The CDR3 coding sequence is TGTGCCAGCAGTCCCTCTATGGGCCCTCGCGGTTCCGGGGAGCTGTTTTTT.

This clonotype was observed many times. The V call is TRBV27, the J call TRBJ1-5; 7 bases map to TRBD1. The CDR3 covers 14 residues. V lost 4 bases and J lost 5; bases outside the gene matches: 5. Looked up from germline, CDR1 is MNHEY and CDR2 is SMNVEV (reference sequence). CDR3 protein: CASSSRDSDQPQHF. DNA for the CDR3: TGTGCCAGCAGTTCCCGGGACAGTGATCAGCCCCAGCATTTT.

The chain couples TRBV30 to TRBJ1-4; D is ambiguous. This CDR3 comprises 14 residues. Between the trimmed V and J ends, which lost 3 bases and 7 bases, there was a span of 15 bases. Per germline, CDR1 GTSNPN and CDR2 SVGIG (reference sequence). The CDR3 nucleotides are TGTGCCTGGAGGGCGAGGGATTGGAGTGAAAAACTGTTTTTT. Translation: CAWRARDWSEKLFF.

The J gene is TRBJ1-3, the V gene TRBV10-3; D not certain. The CDR3 contains 13 residues. Per the germline V gene, CDR1 is ENHRY and CDR2 is SYGVKD. Trimming shortened V by 6 bases and J by 2 bases, and 8 bases separated the two germline ends. The CDR3 protein is CAIRTETGNTIYF. CDR3 bases: TGTGCCATCAGAACAGAAACTGGAAACACCATATATTTT.

The chain recombines TRBV6-2 or TRBV6-3 with TRBJ2-7, with D maybe TRBD2 (6 bases). CDR3 length: 15 amino acids. Germline values: CDR1 MNHEY, CDR2 SVGEGT. V was trimmed by 6 bases and J by 4 bases, leaving 19 bases between them. CDR3: CASRPMERELYEQYF. The CDR3, as DNA: TGTGCCAGCAGACCCATGGAACGGGAGCTTTACGAGCAGTACTTC.

This clonotype was counted ten times or more. CDR3 sequence reads: CASSSTTRVGELFF. Here the CDR3 DNA reads TGTGCCAGCAGCTCCACCACCAGGGTCGGGGAGCTGTTTTTT. This chain links TRBV7-8 with TRBJ2-2; TRBD1 is a possible D gene (5 bases). V lost 4 bases and J 7 bases, leaving 13 bases between the germline ends. The germline V gene has CDR1 SGHVS and CDR2 FQNEAQ. The CDR3 runs to 14 residues.

In this sample, this clonotype turned up many times. This chain connects TRBV7-8 to TRBJ1-5; the D is unclear. Per the germline V gene, CDR1 is SGHVS and CDR2 is FQNEAQ. The CDR3 has 14 amino acids. V dropped 6 bases and J dropped 0 bases, with 9 bases sitting between them. The CDR3 DNA follows: TGTGCCAGCAGTTCCACAGATAGCAATCAGCCCCAGCATTTT. It encodes CASSSTDSNQPQHF.

The table lists this clonotype with many counts. This chain joins TRBV6-1 and TRBJ1-2, with D unresolved. The length of the CDR3 is 15 residues. Germline V gene lookup returns CDR1 MNHNS and CDR2 SASEGT. V was shortened by 2 bases and J by 8 bases, with 18 bases between the two germline ends. The CDR3 loop is CASSETVLAGKGYTF. The CDR3 bases are TGTGCCAGCAGTGAAACTGTCCTAGCTGGCAAGGGCTACACCTTC.